One sample yielded the 27 T cell receptor beta chains listed below, sequenced in a study of PD-1 blockade in classical Hodgkin lymphoma. All patients relapsed after autologous stem cell transplantation, and brentuximab vedotin exposure varied. Produced via immunoSEQ multiplex PCR; TCRdb's table is partial and in-frame only. The sample lists around 20,000 clones, around 80% occurring once. Sequenced material: peripheral blood mononuclear cells (PBMCs), taken at baseline. These TCRs come from a human donor with classical Hodgkin lymphoma.

This chain links TRBV6-5 with TRBJ2-7, with 7 bases lining up with TRBD2. Germline-derived CDR1 and CDR2 are MNHEY and SVGAGI. The junction had 4 bases not matched to a gene; V was cut back by 5 bases and J by 3 bases. The CDR3 runs 13 residues. CDR3 nucleotide sequence: TGTGCCAGCAGTCCAAGCGGGGACTACGAGCAGTACTTC. Residues: CASSPSGDYEQYF.

This sequence joins TRBV2 and TRBJ1-5; a possible D gene is TRBD1 (5 bases). Trimming took 8 bases from V and 2 from J, leaving 10 bases between them. The CDR3 sequence is 13 residues long. CDR1 and CDR2 from the germline V gene are SNHLY and FYNNEI. The CDR3 sequence: CASGGTGNQPQHF. The CDR3 nucleotides read TGTGCCAGCGGGGGAACGGGCAATCAGCCCCAGCATTTT.

The V call is TRBV19, the J call TRBJ1-4, with 8 bases that match TRBD1. The ends lost 10 bases at V and 0 bases at J; junction bases unmatched: 13. Germline V gives CDR1 LNHDA, CDR2 SQIVND (reference sequence). CDR3 length: 17 amino acids. The CDR3 DNA follows: TGTGCCACTGGACAGGGCGGCCGAGTTGCAACTAATGAAAAACTGTTTTTT. Amino acids: CATGQGGRVATNEKLFF.

The chain carries TRBV5-1 and TRBJ2-3; TRBD2 agrees at 13 bases. CDR1 and CDR2 from the germline V gene are SGHRS and YFSETQ. The V gene end was trimmed by 4 bases and the J gene end by 4 bases; junction bases not matched to a gene: 9. There are 17 residues in the CDR3. CDR3 sequence (DNA): TGCGCCAGCAGCCCCGGACTAGCGGGAGTTTTCGCAGATACGCAGTATTTT. It encodes CASSPGLAGVFADTQYF.

The CDR3 region has the DNA TGTGCCAGCAGAACGGGACAGGGGGTTTACACCATATATTTT. This codes for CASRTGQGVYTIYF. The chain joins TRBV28 to TRBJ1-3; 11 nucleotides agree with TRBD1. Per the germline V gene, CDR1 is MDHEN and CDR2 is SYDVKM. Germline trimming cut 6 bases from V and 8 bases from J; bases unmatched to any gene: 6. CDR3 size: 14 residues.

This clone has only one observation. This chain uses TRBV5-1 with TRBJ2-7; no firm D call. The CDR3 loop spans 13 amino acids. Germline CDR1 and CDR2: SGHRS and YFSETQ. Trimming cost V 4 bases and J 0 bases, with 8 bases left between them. The CDR3 sequence is CASSQDGSYEQYF. CDR3 bases: TGCGCCAGCAGCCAAGACGGCTCCTACGAGCAGTACTTC.

This clone has just one count. The chain recombines TRBV28 with TRBJ2-7; the match to TRBD2 covers 13 bases. The CDR3 loop spans 18 amino acids. Germline values: CDR1 MDHEN, CDR2 SYDVKM. With 6 bases clipped from V and 4 bases from J, the junction kept 15 bases outside the gene matches. The CDR3 coding sequence is TGTGCCAGCAGCCTTATCGGGACTAGCGGGACTCCCCGGTACGAGCAGTACTTC. Residues: CASSLIGTSGTPRYEQYF.

The gene calls are TRBV6-1 and TRBJ2-3; D may be TRBD1 (6 bases). Per the germline V gene, CDR1 is MNHNS and CDR2 is SASEGT. The CDR3 loop spans 15 amino acids. V was cut by 2 bases and J by 2 bases, with 11 bases left in between. The CDR3 region has the DNA TGTGCCAGCAGTGAATATTGGGACAACACAGATACGCAGTATTTT. Protein sequence: CASSEYWDNTDTQYF.

The chain combines TRBV11-3 with TRBJ2-1, with D unclear. Trimming took off 6 bases at V and 7 bases at J, with 19 bases between the two ends. The CDR3 covers 15 residues. In germline, CDR1 is SGHNT, CDR2 YENEEA. In DNA, the CDR3 is TGTGCCAGCAGACCGGACGCCGGGTTTGGGAATGAGCAGTTCTTC. It translates to CASRPDAGFGNEQFF.

The rearrangement links TRBV7-8 to TRBJ1-2; the match to TRBD1 covers 7 bases. This CDR3 spans 12 amino acids. In germline, CDR1 is SGHVS, CDR2 FQNEAQ. V lost 8 bases, J lost 4 bases, and 4 bases stayed unmatched. CDR3 in DNA: TGTGCCAGCCCGGCAGGGGGCTATGGCTACACCTTC. Protein sequence: CASPAGGYGYTF.

The chain employs TRBV18 and TRBJ2-5, with 8 bases lining up with TRBD2. The V gene end was trimmed by 1 base and the J gene end by 3 bases; junction bases not matched to a gene: 4. The germline V gene encodes CDR1 KGHSH and CDR2 LQKENI. CDR3 length: 15 residues. The CDR3 DNA sequence: TGTGCCAGCTCACCACGGCGGGGGGCTGAAGAGACCCAGTACTTC. This encodes CASSPRRGAEETQYF.

V usage is TRBV10-1 and J usage is TRBJ2-3, with a possible D match to TRBD2 (5 bases). CDR1 is WNHNN, CDR2 SYGVQD, per germline (reference sequence). Trimming cost V 5 bases and J 1 base, with 10 bases left between them. The CDR3 sequence is 14 residues long. In DNA form, the CDR3 reads TGCGCCAGCAGTACCGGGGTTGGCACAGATACGCAGTATTTT. Its protein product is CASSTGVGTDTQYF.

This clone is categorized as medium-sized (0.01 to 0.1%). Other DNA sequences within the sample encode an identical CDR3. This sequence joins TRBV4-1 and TRBJ1-2, with D tentatively TRBD1 (5 bases). The CDR3 runs 15 residues. The ends were cut back, 0 bases at V and 3 bases at J, with 11 bases in the middle. The germline gives CDR1 MGHRA, CDR2 YSYEKL. Here the CDR3 reads CASSQDQGLDYGYTF. CDR3 DNA sequence: TGCGCCAGCAGCCAAGACCAGGGATTGGACTATGGCTACACCTTC.

The chain joins TRBV9 to TRBJ2-1, with TRBD2 matching over 7 bases. CDR1 and CDR2 (germline): SGDLS, YYNGEE. The trim removed 4 bases at V and 9 bases at J, leaving 10 bases unmatched. The CDR3 extends over 14 amino acids. The CDR3 sequence is CASSPRVGGSEQFF. The CDR3 nucleotides are TGTGCCAGCAGCCCTCGGGTGGGGGGGAGTGAGCAGTTCTTC.

The chain recombines TRBV30 with TRBJ1-3; TRBD1 aligns across 10 bases. The CDR3 is 17 residues long. Germline V lookup: CDR1 GTSNPN, CDR2 SVGIG (reference sequence). J gave up 4 bases and V 2 bases, and 11 bases lay outside the gene matches. The CDR3 protein is CAWSTRTGGILGNTIYF. The CDR3 coding sequence is TGTGCCTGGAGTACCCGGACAGGGGGAATTTTAGGAAACACCATATATTTT.

The J gene is TRBJ1-5, the V gene TRBV6-6; tentative D call: TRBD1 (5 bases). CDR1 and CDR2 from the germline V gene are MNHNY and SVGAGI (reference sequence). This CDR3 has 12 amino acids. With 7 bases removed from V and 4 bases from J, the gap between germline ends came to 8 bases. CDR3 amino acids: CASTEGNQPQHF. CDR3 DNA: TGTGCCAGCACTGAGGGGAATCAGCCCCAGCATTTT.

The rearrangement uses TRBV19 and TRBJ2-1; no clear D. The CDR3 loop spans 15 amino acids. V dropped 5 bases and J dropped 0 bases, with 11 bases sitting between them. Germline V CDR1 and CDR2: LNHDA, SQIVND (reference sequence). The chain's CDR3 is CASSSLRSSYNEQFF. The CDR3 DNA sequence: TGTGCCAGTAGTTCCCTCCGTAGCTCCTACAATGAGCAGTTCTTC.

This clone was detected only a few times. V is TRBV19 and J is TRBJ1-5; D is uncertain. The germline gives CDR1 LNHDA, CDR2 SQIVND (reference sequence). There are 15 residues in the CDR3. V lost 8 bases to trimming and J lost 0 bases, with 14 bases between them. The CDR3 region is CASEPVPGSNQPQHF. CDR3 in DNA: TGTGCCAGTGAGCCCGTACCCGGTAGCAATCAGCCCCAGCATTTT.

V gene TRBV5-1 combines with J gene TRBJ2-5; 9 positions agree with TRBD2. Looked up from germline, CDR1 is SGHRS and CDR2 is YFSETQ. With 4 bases clipped from V and 4 bases from J, the junction kept 11 bases outside the gene matches. This CDR3 is 16 amino acids long. CDR3 in DNA: TGCGCCAGCAGCCCAGGGTTTGGCGGGAGGGGAGAGACCCAGTACTTC. Translating it yields CASSPGFGGRGETQYF.

The chain carries TRBV15 and TRBJ2-7; tentatively, D is TRBD2 (5 bases). Germline V CDR1 and CDR2: LNHNV, YYDKDF (reference sequence). Trimming took off 0 bases at V and 4 bases at J, with 7 bases between the two ends. The CDR3 has 13 amino acids. Here the CDR3 reads CATSRDRDYEQYF. The CDR3 region has the DNA TGTGCCACCAGCAGAGATCGGGATTACGAGCAGTACTTC.

The genes are TRBV2 and TRBJ2-1, with TRBD2 as a possible D gene (5 bases). V was shortened by 11 bases and J by 0 bases, with 14 bases between the two germline ends. The CDR3 totals 14 residues. Germline lookup yields CDR1 SNHLY and CDR2 FYNNEI. The CDR3 nucleotides are TGTGCCTTCTCGTCGGGGAGCTCCTACAATGAGCAGTTCTTC. This encodes CAFSSGSSYNEQFF.

This chain uses TRBV5-4 with TRBJ1-1; D is ambiguous. Per germline, CDR1 SGHNT and CDR2 YYREEE (reference sequence). This CDR3 spans 14 amino acids. V was pared by 8 bases and J by 3 bases, with 17 bases between. The CDR3 protein is CARSDGPWDTEAFF. CDR3 DNA: TGTGCCAGATCCGACGGGCCGTGGGACACTGAAGCTTTCTTT.

The chain recombines TRBV29-1 with TRBJ1-1, with a tentative D call TRBD1 (5 bases). CDR3 size: 13 residues. With 4 bases removed from V and 0 bases from J, the gap between germline ends came to 9 bases. Germline values: CDR1 SQVTM, CDR2 ANQGSEA. The CDR3 nucleotides read TGCAGCGTTGGTGGGGGGATGAACACTGAAGCTTTCTTT. It yields the protein CSVGGGMNTEAFF. Together with reference TRBV29-1 and TRBJ1-1, the CDR3 gives the full variable domain: SAVISQKPSRDICQRGTSLTIQCQVDSQVTMMFWYRQQPGQSLTLIATANQGSEATYESGFVIDKFPISRPNLTFSTLTVSNMSPEDSSIYLCSVGGGMNTEAFFGQGTRLTVV.

The J gene is TRBJ1-1, the V gene TRBV30; D uncertain. This CDR3 is built from 13 residues. V gave up 6 bases and J gave up 1 base, with 12 bases separating them. CDR1 and CDR2 from the germline V gene are GTSNPN and SVGIG (reference sequence). CDR3 protein: CACTSRRNTEAFF. For the CDR3, the DNA is TGTGCCTGTACTTCACGGAGGAACACTGAAGCTTTCTTT.

The CDR3 DNA sequence: TGTGCCAGCAGCTTAGGGCCGCGGTCTAGCTCCTACAATGAGCAGTTCTTC. Translation gives CASSLGPRSSSYNEQFF. The rearrangement joins TRBV7-2 to TRBJ2-1, with no clear D. V was cut by 1 base and J by 0 bases, with 13 bases left in between. CDR3 length: 17 amino acids. Germline assignment: CDR1 SGHTA and CDR2 FQGNSA.

The chain couples TRBV27 to TRBJ2-2; the match to TRBD2 covers 7 bases. This CDR3 is 15 amino acids long. Per germline, CDR1 MNHEY and CDR2 SMNVEV (reference sequence). Trimming removed 2 bases from V and 4 bases from J; junction bases left unmatched: 4. CDR3 in amino acids: CASSLVASGTGELFF. In DNA, the CDR3 is TGTGCCAGCAGTTTAGTCGCTAGCGGCACCGGGGAGCTGTTTTTT.

The chain links TRBV5-6 to TRBJ1-5; perhaps TRBD1 as D (5 bases). The germline CDR1 and CDR2 sequences are SGHDT and YYEEEE. The CDR3 consists of 16 residues. V was pared by 0 bases and J by 0 bases, with 10 bases between. For the CDR3, the DNA is TGTGCCAGCAGCTTGGGGAGGGGAGATAGCAATCAGCCCCAGCATTTT. It codes for CASSLGRGDSNQPQHF.